This T cell receptor (beta chain) came from a study of CD8+CD57+ T cells in acquired aplastic anemia. Study overall: Sorted CD4+ and CD8+ cells gave an average of roughly 3 ug of DNA.

Only patients with CD8+CD57+ cell expansion on flow cytometry were chosen for sequencing. Every patient presented with severe acquired aplastic anemia. Patients were therapy-naive when their blood was sampled. This clonotype was detected once. Antigen unknown. CDR1 is SEHNR and CDR2 is FQNEAQ in the germline V gene (reference sequence). The length of the CDR3 is 16 residues. V was cut by 3 bases and J by 11 bases, with 25 bases left in between. TCR beta VDJ combinations and CDR3 sequences were profiled from genomic DNA. MiXCR, run by TCRdb on the reads, gives a single entry per CDR3 protein. Of about 270,000 distinct CDR3 sequences in the sample, roughly 82% were seen once. Study results and caveats: Patient and control CD8+ Simpson's diversity was not significantly different.

Sequencing was done on a sample of sorted CD4+, CD8+, or CD8+CD57+ T cells (not recorded which) from PBMCs. The chain couples TRBV7-9 to TRBJ1-2; D gene unclear. The sequence came from a human donor with aplastic anemia. CDR3 loop: CASSFQRSGVGYEYTF. CDR3 DNA sequence: TGTGCCAGCAGCTTTCAAAGAAGCGGGGTCGGATATGAGTACACCTTC.